Detailed here is one T cell receptor beta chain. Looked up from germline, CDR1 is SGHKS and CDR2 is YYEKEE (reference sequence). V was clipped by 0 bases and J by 0 bases; unmatched bases: 3. CDR3 length equals 15 residues. Original analysis: Amplification of reference gene primers provided the estimated nucleated cell counts. TCRdb keeps only in-frame clones here, not all; method: immunoSEQ multiplex PCR. V, J and clone size reflect that table, while D and trimming were determined from the DNA. The sample contains 110,000 or so clones, about 88% of which appear only once. The sample comes from a study of blood T cell repertoires in COVID-19. Study background: Italy, Spain and the United States were the sources of the convalescent and acute COVID-19 samples. Nucleic acid was either cDNA or gDNA, and it came from T cells, B-cell-depleted T cells, or PBMCs.

This sequence was found in a woman in her 70s who had recovered from COVID-19. The sequenced sample consisted of peripheral blood. The chain joins TRBV5-5 to TRBJ2-7; 7 bases align to TRBD2. The CDR3, as DNA: TGTGCCAGCAGCTTGGGGGGCGGGAGCTCCTACGAGCAGTACTTC. This codes for CASSLGGGSSYEQYF.